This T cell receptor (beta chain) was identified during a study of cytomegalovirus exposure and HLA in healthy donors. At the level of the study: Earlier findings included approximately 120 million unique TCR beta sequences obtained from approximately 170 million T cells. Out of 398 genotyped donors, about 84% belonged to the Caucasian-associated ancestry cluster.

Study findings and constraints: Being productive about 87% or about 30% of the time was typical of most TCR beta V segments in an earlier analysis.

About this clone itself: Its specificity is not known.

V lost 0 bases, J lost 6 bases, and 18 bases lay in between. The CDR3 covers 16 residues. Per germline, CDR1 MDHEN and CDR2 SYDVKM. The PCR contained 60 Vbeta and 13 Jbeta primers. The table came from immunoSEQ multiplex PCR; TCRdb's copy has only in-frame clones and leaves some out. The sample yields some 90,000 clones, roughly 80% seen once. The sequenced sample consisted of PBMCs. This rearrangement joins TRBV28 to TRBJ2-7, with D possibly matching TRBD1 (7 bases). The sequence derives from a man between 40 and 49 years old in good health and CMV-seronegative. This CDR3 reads CASSLWGGQKSREQYF. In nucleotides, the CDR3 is TGTGCCAGCAGTTTATGGGGGGGACAGAAATCCCGCGAGCAGTACTTC.